These 25 T cell receptor beta chains were all obtained from the same sample, sequenced in a study of T cells in Graves' hyperthyroidism and ophthalmopathy. Researchers took RNA transcripts and amplified the TCR beta CDR3 regions from them. The primer set for the first-round RT-PCR of the TCR CDR3 was HTBI. One entry per CDR3 protein results from TCRdb running MiXCR on the multiplex PCR reads. The table lists about 360,000 distinct CDR3 sequences, approximately 15% of them singletons. The sample was blood. These receptors were obtained from a man aged 25-45 years with Graves' hyperthyroidism that later progressed to Graves' ophthalmopathy.

The rearrangement links TRBV6-1 to TRBJ1-6; TRBD1 might be the D (6 bases). The V end was cut by 5 bases, the J end by 7 bases, with 15 bases between. The germline V gene encodes CDR1 MNHNS and CDR2 SASEGT. The CDR3 consists of 15 residues. The CDR3 is CASSLETGPNSPLHF. The CDR3 DNA is TGTGCCAGCAGTCTTGAGACAGGCCCGAATTCACCCCTCCACTTT.

This clonotype has only a few counts. The rearrangement uses TRBV7-9 and TRBJ2-1; 7 positions agree with TRBD2. Trimming at V came to 5 bases and at J to 9 bases, leaving 7 bases not matched to a gene. Germline CDR1 reads SEHNR; CDR2 reads FQNEAQ (reference sequence). CDR3 length: 13 amino acids. CDR3 coding DNA: TGTGCCAGCAGCGACCTAGCGGTGGGTGAGCAGTTCTTC. Encoded protein: CASSDLAVGEQFF. Supplemented by reference TRBV7-9 and TRBJ2-1, the full variable domain reads DTGVSQNPRHKITKRGQNVTFRCDPISEHNRLYWYRQTLGQGPEFLTYFQNEAQLEKSRLLSDRFSAERPKGSFSTLEIQRTEQGDSAMYLCASSDLAVGEQFFGPGTRLTVL.

The rearrangement links TRBV5-5 to TRBJ1-5; D not certain. V was cut by 4 bases and J by 3 bases, with 11 bases left in between. The CDR3 contains 14 residues. CDR1 SGHKS and CDR2 YYEKEE come from the germline V gene (reference sequence). CDR3 coding DNA: TGTGCCAGCAGCCTTTACGCTAACAATCAGCCCCAGCATTTT. Amino acid sequence: CASSLYANNQPQHF.

About this clonotype: One base away lies a much larger clone, so this may be a sequencing read error. The chain couples TRBV28 to TRBJ1-1; 10 bases align to TRBD1. Germline V CDR1 and CDR2: MDHEN, SYDVKM. The CDR3 runs to 14 residues. CDR3 nucleotides: TGTGCCAGCAGTTGGGGACAGGGGACCACTGGAGCTTTCTTT. Protein: CASSWGQGTTGAFF.

There are a few counts of this clonotype. The chain's CDR3 is CASSSRTSGGTNSYEQYF. CDR3 in DNA: TGTGCCAGCAGCTCCCGGACTAGCGGGGGGACCAACTCCTACGAGCAGTACTTC. The chain links TRBV9 to TRBJ2-7, with 14 bases matching TRBD2. V was clipped by 4 bases and J by 0 bases; unmatched bases: 9. The germline gives CDR1 SGDLS, CDR2 YYNGEE. The CDR3 sequence is 18 residues long.

This clonotype has ten or more counts. V gene TRBV28 combines with J gene TRBJ1-3; D is unresolved. Trimming took 5 bases from V and 0 from J, leaving 5 bases between them. Germline V gene data show CDR1 as MDHEN and CDR2 as SYDVKM. There are 13 residues in the CDR3. In DNA, the CDR3 is TGTGCCAGCAGTCGGCACTCTGGAAACACCATATATTTT. Protein sequence: CASSRHSGNTIYF. Complete variable domain (other parts from reference TRBV28 and TRBJ1-3): DVKVTQSSRYLVKRTGEKVFLECVQDMDHENMFWYRQDPGLGLRLIYFSYDVKMKEKGDIPEGYSVSREKKERFSLILESASTNQTSMYLCASSRHSGNTIYFGEGSWLTVV.

Comments on this clonotype: The junction departs from germline at one end; a sequencing error may be responsible. The chain joins TRBV10-2 to TRBJ2-7; D perhaps matches TRBD2 (5 bases). Germline CDR1 WSHSY, CDR2 SAAADI. The CDR3 is 12 residues long. The CDR3 here is CASNEGAYEKYF. The DNA of the CDR3 is TGCGCCAGCAATGAGGGTGCCTACGAGAAGTACTTC.

This clonotype came up many times. The gene calls are TRBV24-1 and TRBJ1-2; D is unclear. Trimming cost V 2 bases and J 4 bases, with 10 bases left between them. This CDR3 contains 14 residues. Germline CDR1 reads KGHDR; CDR2 reads SFDVKD. The CDR3 nucleotides are TGTGCCACCAGTGATTATACCAGGCTCTATGGCTACACCTTC. This translates into CATSDYTRLYGYTF.

This clonotype came up many times. The chain is built from TRBV6-1 and TRBJ1-1; 10 bases match TRBD1. Looked up from germline, CDR1 is MNHNS and CDR2 is SASEGT. The junction had 7 bases not matched to a gene; V was cut back by 5 bases and J by 4 bases. The CDR3 has 15 residues. The CDR3 DNA reads TGTGCCAGCAGTTTGCCGACAGGGGGCATCACTGAAGCTTTCTTT. This codes for CASSLPTGGITEAFF.

A few counts support this clonotype. This chain uses TRBV10-3 with TRBJ2-3; TRBD1 agrees at 7 bases. This CDR3 is built from 14 residues. Trimming took 11 bases from V and 4 from J; bases not matched to a gene: 12. The germline V gene encodes CDR1 ENHRY and CDR2 SYGVKD. CDR3 nucleotides: TGTGCCGTAAAACAGGGGAATCGACCAGATACGCAGTATTTT. Residues: CAVKQGNRPDTQYF.

The rearrangement uses TRBV12-3 or TRBV12-4 and TRBJ2-7; perhaps TRBD1 as D (6 bases). The CDR3 contains 12 residues. Trimming stripped 6 bases from V and 5 bases from J, with 11 bases between. Written as DNA, the CDR3 is TGTGCCAGCAGCAACAGGGTCGACGAGCAGTACTTC. Translation: CASSNRVDEQYF.

The CDR3 loop reads CASSFLTGRGGKLFF. The CDR3 bases are TGCGCCAGCAGCTTTTTGACAGGGAGAGGGGGAAAACTGTTTTTT. The chain combines TRBV5-1 with TRBJ1-4; 7 bases are a match to TRBD1. With 2 bases clipped from V and 10 bases from J, the junction kept 11 bases outside the gene matches. The germline gives CDR1 SGHRS, CDR2 YFSETQ. The CDR3 is 15 amino acids. Variable domain in full (rest from reference TRBV5-1 and TRBJ1-4): KAGVTQTPRYLIKTRGQQVTLSCSPISGHRSVSWYQQTPGQGLQFLFEYFSETQRNKGNFPGRFSGRQFSNSRSEMNVSTLELGDSALYLCASSFLTGRGGKLFFGSGTQLSVL.

This clonotype showed up many times. V is TRBV6-5 and J is TRBJ1-2; no reliable D call. The ends were cut back, 0 bases at V and 8 bases at J, with 7 bases in the middle. The V gene's germline CDR1 is MNHEY and CDR2 SVGAGI. CDR3 size: 12 residues. The CDR3 nucleotides read TGTGCCAGCAGTTACTCTGGGTACGGCTACACCTTC. Encoded protein: CASSYSGYGYTF.

This clonotype appeared many times. The CDR3 nucleotides read TGTGCCAGCAGTGAAATCGACAGCGATTCACCCCTCCACTTT. Translated: CASSEIDSDSPLHF. The V call is TRBV6-1, the J call TRBJ1-6; weak D call: TRBD1 (5 bases). Germline values: CDR1 MNHNS, CDR2 SASEGT. The V end lost 2 bases, the J end lost 8 bases, and 10 bases lay between the germline ends. CDR3 length: 14 amino acids.

The chain links TRBV2 to TRBJ2-1, with 12 bases lining up with TRBD2. Trimming at V came to 4 bases and at J to 2 bases, leaving 3 bases not matched to a gene. From germline, CDR1 is SNHLY and CDR2 FYNNEI. This CDR3 is 16 amino acids long. CDR3 coding DNA: TGTGCCAGCAGTGGGACTAGCGGGACAACCTACAATGAGCAGTTCTTC. The encoded protein is CASSGTSGTTYNEQFF.

The chain is built from TRBV6-2 or TRBV6-3 and TRBJ1-5; possibly TRBD1 for D (5 bases). The germline V and J ends were trimmed by 6 bases and 6 bases, with 15 bases remaining between them. Germline V lookup: CDR1 MNHEY, CDR2 SVGEGT. The CDR3 loop spans 14 amino acids. In DNA form, the CDR3 reads TGTGCCAGCAGGAAGGGGCAGGAAGGTCAGCCCCAGCATTTT. Its protein is CASRKGQEGQPQHF.

This rearrangement joins TRBV11-2 to TRBJ2-2; D unresolved. This CDR3 spans 14 amino acids. The germline gives CDR1 SGHAT, CDR2 FQNNGV. The V end was cut by 0 bases, the J end by 7 bases, with 9 bases between. The CDR3 loop reads CASSLDLVIGELFF. CDR3 nucleotides: TGTGCCAGCAGCTTAGATTTAGTTATCGGGGAGCTGTTTTTT.

This rearrangement joins TRBV6-1 to TRBJ2-5, with D tentatively TRBD2 (6 bases). V lost 7 bases and J lost 4, with 13 bases in between. The germline gives CDR1 MNHNS, CDR2 SASEGT. The CDR3 covers 13 residues. CDR3 DNA sequence: TGTGCCAGCAACTCAGCGGGCGGAGAGACCCAGTACTTC. Amino acid sequence: CASNSAGGETQYF.

In this sample, this clonotype turned up a few times. The V gene is TRBV6-1, the J gene TRBJ1-4, with unresolved D. CDR1 MNHNS and CDR2 SASEGT come from the germline V gene. The germline V and J ends were trimmed by 6 bases and 6 bases, with 14 bases remaining between them. The length of the CDR3 is 14 residues. The CDR3 bases are TGTGCCAGCAGCCGGACTGACCGGGATGAAAAACTGTTTTTT. This sequence encodes CASSRTDRDEKLFF.

There are many counts of this clonotype. J is TRBJ2-7 and V is TRBV20-1; possibly TRBD1 for D (6 bases). Deletions cut 0 bases from V and 5 bases from J, with 20 bases between. The CDR3 runs 16 residues. The germline CDR1 and CDR2 sequences are DFQATT and SNEGSKA (reference sequence). CDR3 region: CSAREHLVGARDEQYF. CDR3 DNA sequence: TGCAGTGCTAGAGAACATCTTGTGGGGGCGCGGGACGAGCAGTACTTC.

The rearrangement links TRBV20-1 to TRBJ2-1; perhaps TRBD2 as D (7 bases). Trimming took 5 bases from V and 0 from J, leaving 17 bases between them. The CDR3 runs to 16 residues. Germline loops: CDR1 DFQATT, CDR2 SNEGSKA (reference sequence). In DNA, the CDR3 is TGCAGTGCTTTCGCGGGGGCCCAGGTCTCCTACAATGAGCAGTTCTTC. The encoded protein is CSAFAGAQVSYNEQFF.

This clonotype was counted only a few times. The V gene is TRBV11-3, the J gene TRBJ2-6; the D is unclear. The V end was cut by 3 bases, the J end by 1 base, with 16 bases between. The CDR3 is 18 residues long. Germline lookup yields CDR1 SGHNT and CDR2 YENEEA. The CDR3 coding sequence is TGTGCCAGCAGCTTCTTAGTTCCCCGCGTGTCTGGGGCCAACGTCCTGACTTTC. Protein product: CASSFLVPRVSGANVLTF.

This clonotype was picked up many times. This chain links TRBV6-6 with TRBJ2-7; no firm D call. The germline CDR1 and CDR2 sequences are MNHNY and SVGAGI (reference sequence). Deletions cut 0 bases from V and 3 bases from J, with 9 bases between. The CDR3 length is 14 residues. The CDR3 is CASSYSEGIYEQYF. The CDR3 DNA reads as TGTGCCAGCAGTTACTCGGAAGGGATCTACGAGCAGTACTTC.

This chain joins TRBV9 and TRBJ1-2, with 8 bases aligning to TRBD1. The V and J ends lost 3 bases and 3 bases, in that order; junction bases with no gene match: 13. The length of the CDR3 is 17 residues. The germline gives CDR1 SGDLS, CDR2 YYNGEE. The CDR3: CASSAQGQGRRDYGYTF. In DNA form, the CDR3 reads TGTGCCAGCAGCGCCCAAGGACAGGGTCGTAGGGACTATGGCTACACCTTC.

V is TRBV19 and J is TRBJ2-6; D gene unclear. The V gene's germline CDR1 is LNHDA and CDR2 SQIVND (reference sequence). CDR3 size: 18 residues. V shed 3 bases and J shed 0 bases, with 15 bases lying between them. The CDR3 here is CASSIGPIRFSGANVLTF. For the CDR3, the DNA is TGTGCCAGTAGTATCGGACCGATTAGGTTCTCTGGGGCCAACGTCCTGACTTTC.